This T cell receptor beta chain was captured in a study of T cells expressing NK-cell markers. Study-level information: Serological testing identified most of the eight sequenced donors as HCMV-seropositive and one as seronegative.

The CDR3 length is 14 residues. Germline V gene data show CDR1 as SNHLY and CDR2 as FYNNEI. UMIs were included in TCR beta cDNA generated by 5'RACE template switching. Using the 5' RACE reads, TCRdb records one entry per CDR3 protein without DNA. This sample's clone table lists roughly 160,000 distinct CDR3 sequences. Worth noting for this clonotype: Antigen unknown.

Study-level results: Of CD8+ T cells, about 1.0-8% belonged to dominant NKG2C+ clonotypes in five to seven donors.

This chain connects TRBV2 to TRBJ2-5; TCRdb designates TRBD1, a call that cannot be tested without DNA. The sequenced sample was blood T cells: a sorted CD56 or NKG2C T cell subset, CD4+ or CD8+ T cells, or bulk PBMC T cells (not recorded which). This sequence originates from a man aged 18-70 years in good health. The CDR3 here is CAGRTGGSWETQYF.